Listed here are 26 T cell receptor beta chains from one sample, sequenced in a study of CD8+ T cells in alopecia areata. Extraction of RNA preceded its reverse transcription into cDNA, which served as the sequencing template. This table comes from immunoSEQ multiplex PCR, and its TCRdb copy is limited to in-frame clones, with some not included. The sample has over 25,000 clones; approximately 80% are singletons. The sequenced sample was NKG2D-low CD8+ T cells sorted from blood. The receptor source for this set is a human donor with alopecia areata.

The chain joins TRBV25-1 to TRBJ2-7; no firm D call. CDR3 size: 11 residues. Germline-derived CDR1 and CDR2 are MGHDK and SYGVNS. V was shortened by 5 bases and J by 4 bases, with 6 bases between the two germline ends. DNA for the CDR3: TGTGCCAGCAGTTTTGGGTACGAGCAGTACTTC. Translating gives CASSFGYEQYF.

The chain has TRBV4-1 and TRBJ1-5; no firm D call. The CDR3 contains 16 residues. V lost 3 bases, J lost 2 bases, and 14 bases lay in between. Germline lookup yields CDR1 MGHRA and CDR2 YSYEKL. The CDR3 here is CASSHQVDIGNQPQHF. DNA for the CDR3: TGCGCCAGCAGCCACCAAGTCGACATCGGCAATCAGCCCCAGCATTTT.

The chain recombines TRBV29-1 with TRBJ1-1, with 7 positions matching TRBD1. CDR3 length: 12 amino acids. V was clipped by 7 bases and J by 4 bases; unmatched bases: 6. Germline CDR1 SQVTM, CDR2 ANQGSEA. Here the CDR3 DNA reads TGCAGCGCCCCAACAGGGGTCACTGAAGCTTTCTTT. Amino acids: CSAPTGVTEAFF. The full variable domain, completed using reference TRBV29-1 and TRBJ1-1, is SAVISQKPSRDICQRGTSLTIQCQVDSQVTMMFWYRQQPGQSLTLIATANQGSEATYESGFVIDKFPISRPNLTFSTLTVSNMSPEDSSIYLCSAPTGVTEAFFGQGTRLTVV.

The chain is built from TRBV4-3 and TRBJ1-5; D remains unclear. V lost 0 bases, J lost 0 bases, and 9 bases lay in between. The CDR3 runs to 16 residues. Germline-derived CDR1 and CDR2 are LGHNA and YSLEER. The chain's CDR3 is CASSQDWPASNQPQHF. CDR3 bases: TGCGCCAGCAGCCAAGATTGGCCAGCTAGCAATCAGCCCCAGCATTTT.

CDR3 sequence: CASSSIKPLGSYEQYF. The CDR3 bases are TGTGCCAGCAGTTCGATAAAACCCCTCGGCTCCTACGAGCAGTACTTC. This chain connects TRBV28 to TRBJ2-7, with no clear D. From germline, CDR1 is MDHEN and CDR2 SYDVKM. The CDR3 loop spans 16 amino acids. Trimming took 4 bases from V and 0 from J, leaving 16 bases between them.

This clone was recorded only once. The genes are TRBV27 and TRBJ1-5; a weak D match, TRBD1 (5 bases). V was shortened by 2 bases and J by 3 bases, with 8 bases between the two germline ends. Germline values: CDR1 MNHEY, CDR2 SMNVEV (reference sequence). This CDR3 spans 14 amino acids. The CDR3 loop is CASSLMGPNQPQHF. CDR3 nucleotides: TGTGCCAGCAGTTTAATGGGGCCCAATCAGCCCCAGCATTTT.

The chain recombines TRBV7-9 with TRBJ2-7; 7 nucleotides line up with TRBD2. The junction had 9 bases not matched to a gene; V was cut back by 3 bases and J by 1 base. The CDR3 spans 16 residues. Looked up from germline, CDR1 is SEHNR and CDR2 is FQNEAQ (reference sequence). CDR3 residues: CASSLSGGRGSYEQYF. CDR3 coding DNA: TGTGCCAGCAGCTTGTCGGGAGGCCGGGGGTCCTACGAGCAGTACTTC.

A single count supports this clone. The V and J genes are TRBV15 and TRBJ2-7, with 10 positions matching TRBD1. J gave up 6 bases and V 5 bases, and 7 bases lay outside the gene matches. This CDR3 is 14 amino acids long. Germline V gene sequence: CDR1 LNHNV, CDR2 YYDKDF (reference sequence). The CDR3 DNA sequence: TGTGCCACCAGCCCCCCCGGGACAGGGGCCGAGCAGTACTTC. Residues: CATSPPGTGAEQYF.

This chain joins TRBV30 and TRBJ2-4; D is possibly TRBD2 (5 bases). This CDR3 region has 13 residues. Germline-derived CDR1 and CDR2 are GTSNPN and SVGIG (reference sequence). V shed 0 bases and J shed 15 bases, with 18 bases lying between them. CDR3: CAWSVIPGREGYF. CDR3 DNA sequence: TGTGCCTGGAGTGTAATTCCCGGACGGGAAGGGTACTTC.

This clone was observed once. The chain links TRBV4-2 to TRBJ2-2; possible D gene TRBD2, 6 bases. This CDR3 has 13 amino acids. Looked up from germline, CDR1 is LGHNA and CDR2 is YNFKEQ. Trimming removed 1 base from V and 6 bases from J, with 6 bases in between. CDR3 nucleotide sequence: TGTGCCAGCAGCCAAGGGGAGGCCGGGGAGCTGTTTTTT. Its protein product is CASSQGEAGELFF.

The chain is built from TRBV29-1 and TRBJ2-1; D is unresolved. Germline V gene lookup returns CDR1 SQVTM and CDR2 ANQGSEA. This CDR3 comprises 14 residues. V was pared by 7 bases and J by 2 bases, with 15 bases between. This CDR3 reads CSAEGSNAYNEQFF. The CDR3, as DNA: TGCAGCGCCGAAGGTTCAAATGCCTACAATGAGCAGTTCTTC.

V is TRBV11-2 and J is TRBJ2-7; the match to TRBD1 covers 8 bases. The trim removed 5 bases at V and 5 bases at J, leaving 8 bases unmatched. This CDR3 is built from 14 residues. Germline assignment: CDR1 SGHAT and CDR2 FQNNGV. The CDR3 sequence: CASSADGQGDEQYF. The CDR3 DNA reads as TGTGCCAGCAGCGCCGATGGACAGGGCGACGAGCAGTACTTC.

The genes are TRBV5-4 and TRBJ2-1, with unresolved D. V was trimmed by 0 bases and J by 5 bases, leaving 6 bases between them. Germline-derived CDR1 and CDR2 are SGHNT and YYREEE (reference sequence). This CDR3 has 13 residues. The CDR3 DNA reads as TGTGCCAGCAGCTTGGACCTTAACAATGAGCAGTTCTTC. Translated, it gives CASSLDLNNEQFF.

The chain combines TRBV5-6 with TRBJ2-7, with a weak D call TRBD2 (6 bases). Germline CDR1 and CDR2: SGHDT and YYEEEE. V lost 4 bases, J lost 0 bases, and 17 bases lay in between. This CDR3 is 16 amino acids long. DNA for the CDR3: TGTGCCAGCAGCGGTTCAGGGAGGTCCATCTCCTACGAGCAGTACTTC. This sequence encodes CASSGSGRSISYEQYF.

The genes are TRBV9 and TRBJ1-5; D unclear. This CDR3 region has 14 residues. Trimming shortened V by 3 bases and J by 7 bases, and 14 bases separated the two germline ends. Germline lookup yields CDR1 SGDLS and CDR2 YYNGEE. The CDR3 sequence: CASSGGNNPQPQHF. Written as DNA, the CDR3 is TGTGCCAGCAGCGGAGGGAACAACCCACAGCCCCAGCATTTT.

This chain links TRBV5-1 with TRBJ2-5, with a tentative D call TRBD1 (6 bases). CDR1 and CDR2 from the germline V gene are SGHRS and YFSETQ. Trimming took off 4 bases at V and 12 bases at J, with 16 bases between the two ends. The CDR3 extends over 12 amino acids. CDR3 loop: CASSTTTGGEYF. CDR3 in DNA: TGCGCCAGCAGCACTACGACAGGTGGCGAGTACTTC.

The chain couples TRBV28 to TRBJ2-7; D gene ambiguous. This CDR3 contains 14 residues. V was pared by 3 bases and J by 3 bases, with 12 bases between. Germline lookup yields CDR1 MDHEN and CDR2 SYDVKM. CDR3 DNA: TGTGCCAGCAGTTTCCCGAACCCCAACTACGAGCAGTACTTC. It encodes CASSFPNPNYEQYF.

This rearrangement joins TRBV4-1 to TRBJ1-1; D is undetermined. V was pared by 0 bases and J by 4 bases, with 12 bases between. Germline values: CDR1 MGHRA, CDR2 YSYEKL. This CDR3 comprises 15 residues. CDR3 coding DNA: TGCGCCAGCAGCCAAGAGCCGGTCTCGGCCACTGAAGCTTTCTTT. Its protein product is CASSQEPVSATEAFF.

The chain carries TRBV6-5 and TRBJ2-5; no clear D gene. Trimming stripped 2 bases from V and 2 bases from J, with 12 bases between. Germline V gives CDR1 MNHEY, CDR2 SVGAGI. This CDR3 has 15 residues. The CDR3 region is CASSYADLGQETQYF. The CDR3 coding sequence is TGTGCCAGCAGTTACGCCGACTTGGGTCAAGAGACCCAGTACTTC.

The V and J genes are TRBV7-9 and TRBJ2-7; 7 bases are shared with TRBD1. The CDR3 contains 12 residues. The trim removed 4 bases at V and 7 bases at J, leaving 4 bases unmatched. Per the germline V gene, CDR1 is SEHNR and CDR2 is FQNEAQ (reference sequence). CDR3 coding DNA: TGTGCCAGCAGCTCGGGACAGTTGGAGCAGTACTTC. It specifies CASSSGQLEQYF.

This clone was seen a single time. The J gene is TRBJ1-3, the V gene TRBV6-5, with unresolved D. The germline gives CDR1 MNHEY, CDR2 SVGAGI. The V gene lost 7 bases and the J gene lost 0 bases, with 7 bases spanning the gap. CDR3 length: 13 residues. CDR3 region: CASIADSGNTIYF. In nucleotides, the CDR3 is TGTGCCAGCATCGCAGACTCTGGAAACACCATATATTTT.

The table lists this clone with a count of one. The rearrangement links TRBV7-2 to TRBJ2-1; 10 nucleotides line up with TRBD2. J lost 2 bases, V lost 5 bases, and 12 bases had no gene match. This CDR3 has 18 amino acids. Germline CDR1 SGHTA, CDR2 FQGNSA. CDR3 nucleotide sequence: TGTGCCAGCAGCCAAATAACGGTAGCGGGAGGTACCTACAATGAGCAGTTCTTC. Its protein product is CASSQITVAGGTYNEQFF.

The V and J genes are TRBV30 and TRBJ2-5; 8 bases are shared with TRBD1. Trimming took 2 bases from V and 7 from J; bases not matched to a gene: 9. Germline loops: CDR1 GTSNPN, CDR2 SVGIG (reference sequence). This CDR3 spans 14 amino acids. Here the CDR3 DNA reads TGTGCCTGGAGTCCAGGGGGCCCCTCAGGGACCCAGTACTTC. Residues: CAWSPGGPSGTQYF.

This rearrangement joins TRBV18 to TRBJ1-2; no firm D call. Germline V gives CDR1 KGHSH, CDR2 LQKENI. The CDR3 sequence is 13 residues long. Trimming pared 0 bases from V and 3 bases from J, leaving 5 bases between. DNA for the CDR3: TGTGCCAGCTCACCACCGGGTTACTATGGCTACACCTTC. Translated, it gives CASSPPGYYGYTF.

This chain joins TRBV11-2 and TRBJ2-7, with 7 bases aligning to TRBD1. The V and J ends lost 5 bases and 6 bases, in that order; junction bases with no gene match: 4. Looked up from germline, CDR1 is SGHAT and CDR2 is FQNNGV. The CDR3 covers 12 residues. The CDR3 DNA is TGTGCCAGCAGCCAGGGGGTGGCCGAGCAGTACTTC. It yields the protein CASSQGVAEQYF. The full variable domain, its missing parts supplied by reference TRBV11-2 and TRBJ2-7, is EAGVAQSPRYKIIEKRQSVAFWCNPISGHATLYWYQQILGQGPKLLIQFQNNGVVDDSQLPKDRFSAERLKGVDSTLKIQPAKLEDSAVYLCASSQGVAEQYFGPGTRLTVT.

The chain joins TRBV30 to TRBJ1-2; no reliable D call. CDR1 and CDR2 from the germline V gene are GTSNPN and SVGIG (reference sequence). V lost 2 bases and J lost 4, with 11 bases in between. The CDR3 has 13 residues. This chain's CDR3 is CAWSLAEIYGYTF. DNA of the CDR3: TGTGCCTGGAGTTTGGCAGAGATCTATGGCTACACCTTC.